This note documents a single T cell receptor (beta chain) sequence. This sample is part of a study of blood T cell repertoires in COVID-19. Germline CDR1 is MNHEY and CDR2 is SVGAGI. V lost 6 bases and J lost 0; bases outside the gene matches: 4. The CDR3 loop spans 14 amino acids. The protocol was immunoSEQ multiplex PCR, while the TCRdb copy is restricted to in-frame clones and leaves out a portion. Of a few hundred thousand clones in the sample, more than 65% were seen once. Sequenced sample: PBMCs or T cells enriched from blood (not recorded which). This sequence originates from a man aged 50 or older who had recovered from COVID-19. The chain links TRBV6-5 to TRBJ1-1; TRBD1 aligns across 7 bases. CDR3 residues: CASRIDRVNTEAFF. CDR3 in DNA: TGTGCCAGCAGGATCGACAGGGTGAACACTGAAGCTTTCTTT.